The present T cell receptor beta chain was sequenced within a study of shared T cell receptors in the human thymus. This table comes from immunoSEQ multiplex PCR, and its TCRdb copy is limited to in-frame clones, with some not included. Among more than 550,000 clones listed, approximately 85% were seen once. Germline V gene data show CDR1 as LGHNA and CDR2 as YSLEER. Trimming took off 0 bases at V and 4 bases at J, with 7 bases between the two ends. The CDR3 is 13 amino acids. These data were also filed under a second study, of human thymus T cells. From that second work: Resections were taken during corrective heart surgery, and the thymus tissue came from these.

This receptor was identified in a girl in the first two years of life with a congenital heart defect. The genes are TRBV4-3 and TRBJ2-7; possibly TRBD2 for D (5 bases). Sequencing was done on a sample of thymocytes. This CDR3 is CASSQESGYEQYF. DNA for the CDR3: TGCGCCAGCAGCCAAGAATCGGGGTACGAGCAGTACTTC.